The next 3 T cell receptor beta chains were all read from a single sample in a study of CD8 T cells in ankylosing spondylitis. TCRdb reprocessed the 5' RACE reads via MiXCR and lists one record per CDR3 protein. The table shows under 150,000 distinct CDR3 sequences, with around 9% occurring only once. The sequenced sample consisted of blood, either unsorted or a sorted T cell fraction (not recorded which). Receptor source: a male donor with ankylosing spondylitis or in good health (not recorded which).

The V gene is TRBV7-2, the J gene TRBJ2-5, with 8 bases that match TRBD2. The CDR3 extends over 14 amino acids. The germline V gene has CDR1 SGHTA and CDR2 FQGNSA. V shed 6 bases, J shed 5 bases, and the junction held 8 bases outside the gene matches. The CDR3 DNA reads as TGTGCCAGCAGACAGACAATAGCGGGGGAGACCCAGTACTTC. Translated: CASRQTIAGETQYF.

V usage is TRBV5-1 and J usage is TRBJ2-7; 7 positions agree with TRBD2. The CDR3 extends over 16 amino acids. V dropped 2 bases and J dropped 3; count of bases not matched to a gene: 11. Germline loops: CDR1 SGHRS, CDR2 YFSETQ. The CDR3 region is CASSLLGGTIFYEQYF. The DNA of the CDR3 is TGCGCCAGCAGCTTACTTGGAGGGACTATATTCTACGAGCAGTACTTC.

The rearrangement links TRBV20-1 to TRBJ1-2; D is uncertain. The V gene's germline CDR1 is DFQATT and CDR2 SNEGSKA (reference sequence). Trimming took 0 bases from V and 2 from J, leaving 13 bases between them. This CDR3 is built from 15 residues. The CDR3 region is CSARDLRGVNYGYTF. In nucleotides, the CDR3 is TGCAGTGCTAGAGATCTCCGAGGAGTAAACTATGGCTACACCTTC.